This is a list of T cell receptor beta chains from one sample in a study of Graves' ophthalmopathy and Graves' hyperthyroidism. From the multiplex PCR reads, TCRdb called clonotypes with MiXCR, one entry per CDR3 protein. The sample contains over a million distinct CDR3 sequences, roughly 35% of which appear only once. The sample comprised peripheral blood or thyroid tissue (not recorded which). The receptors were sampled from an adult man with Graves' hyperthyroidism. The CDR3 runs from the conserved cysteine through the conserved F or W. D genes are given only for firm matches. Clone size is stated in some rows and not others, as once, few, many or a class when expanded.

18 - TRBJ2-5 - TRBV5-1 TGCGCCAGCAGTAGATCCGGGACAGGCGGGGGGGCCTCGGAGACCCAGTACTTC CASSRSGTGGGASETQYF
14 - TRBJ1-4 - TRBV19 TGTGCCAGTAGTCGCGGGCCTGCGGAGGAAAAACTGTTTTTT CASSRGPAEEKLFF
15 many TRBJ2-5 - TRBV7-2 TGTGCCAGCAGCTTAGACTTAACCTTGGTCGGGACCCAGTACTTC CASSLDLTLVGTQYF
15 few TRBJ1-2 - TRBV4-1 TGCGCCAGCAGCCAAGTAGGCCCCTTGGGGGCCGGCTACACCTTC CASSQVGPLGAGYTF
15 many TRBJ2-7 TRBD1 TRBV20-1 TGCAGTGCTAGTACAGGGACAGGGATTTCCTACGAGCAGTACTTC CSASTGTGISYEQYF
13 many TRBJ2-6 - TRBV27 TGTGCCAGCAGCCCGGCATGGGCCAACGTCCTGACTTTC CASSPAWANVLTF
15 once TRBJ1-1 TRBD1 TRBV7-2 TGCGCCAGCAGCCAAGATTTGGGACAGGACACTGAAGCTTTCTTT CASSQDLGQDTEAFF
13 - TRBJ2-3 - TRBV9 TGTGCCAGCAGCGTAGCTTTCACAGATACGCAGTATTTT CASSVAFTDTQYF
15 few TRBJ2-7 - TRBV13 TGTGCCAGCAGCTTAGCCCTGCAGGGTCGAGCCGAGCAGTACTTC CASSLALQGRAEQYF
13 many TRBJ1-1 - TRBV19 TGTGCCAGTAGTATGGTCGTGGGAACTGAAGCTTTCTTT CASSMVVGTEAFF
16 few TRBJ2-5 - TRBV9 TGTGCCAGCAGCCCCTGGGGTGTCGGGAGAGAGGAGACCCAGTACTTC CASSPWGVGREETQYF
14 many TRBJ1-1 - TRBV5-1 TGCGCCAGCAGCTACACGGGATCGTGGGCTGAAGCTTTCTTT CASSYTGSWAEAFF
18 few TRBJ2-7 TRBD1 TRBV6-6 TGTGCCAGCAGTTACCAGCGCAGTGAGGGGGCCTTGAAGAACGAGCAGTACTTC CASSYQRSEGALKNEQYF
16 many TRBJ2-5 TRBD1 TRBV2 TGTGCCAGCAGTGACCAAGGGACAGTTAGACAAGAGACCCAGTACTTC CASSDQGTVRQETQYF
14 few TRBJ2-7 TRBD2 TRBV12-3/TRBV12-4 TGTGCCAGCAGTTCCACTAGCGCGATCTACGAGCAGTACTTC CASSSTSAIYEQYF
17 - TRBJ2-2 - TRBV19 TGTGCCAGTAGTATGGGCTTGCGGATTAGGGGGACCGGGGAGCTGTTTTTT CASSMGLRIRGTGELFF
15 - TRBJ1-2 TRBD1 TRBV10-2 TGCGCCAGCAGTGACCCAGGGGGCGCGACCTATGGCTACACCTTC CASSDPGGATYGYTF
12 few TRBJ2-2 - TRBV28 TGTGCCAGCAGCTCAGGGTCCGGGGAGCTGTTTTTT CASSSGSGELFF
14 - TRBJ1-2 TRBD1 TRBV29-1 TGCAGTGCTATGAGGACAGGGGCTAACTATGGCTACACCTTC CSAMRTGANYGYTF
18 few TRBJ2-7 TRBD2 TRBV7-8 TGTGCCAGCAGCTTAGGATCTAGCGGGGGGGCTAGTAGCTACGAGCAGTACTTC CASSLGSSGGASSYEQYF
13 many TRBJ1-2 - TRBV6-2/TRBV6-3 TGTGCCAGCAGTGCAACAGATACCTATGGCTACACCTTC CASSATDTYGYTF
13 few TRBJ1-1 - TRBV24-1 TGTGCCACCAGGGCCGGGATCCAAACTGAAGCTTTCTTT CATRAGIQTEAFF
17 - TRBJ2-5 TRBD2 TRBV15 TGTGCCACCAGCAGAGTCACTAGCGGGGGGGCCAGCGAGACCCAGTACTTC CATSRVTSGGASETQYF
15 many TRBJ2-7 - TRBV11-2 TGTGCCAGCAGCTTAGGGGCGGGCGACCCCTACGAGCAGTACTTC CASSLGAGDPYEQYF
14 few TRBJ2-7 TRBD1 TRBV12-3/TRBV12-4 TGTGCCAGCGGGGGACAGGGTCTCCTACTCGAGCAGTACTTC CASGGQGLLLEQYF
15 many TRBJ2-7 - TRBV15 TGTGCCACCAGCAGAGATCTAGGAACAGTCAACGAGCAGTACTTC CATSRDLGTVNEQYF
14 - TRBJ2-5 - TRBV20-1 TGCAGTGCTAGTAGGCAATCCACCCAAGAGACCCAGTACTTC CSASRQSTQETQYF
15 - TRBJ1-2 - TRBV14 TGTGCCAGCAGCCAATGGGGCCGGTTGTTGGGTGGCTACACCTTC CASSQWGRLLGGYTF
15 few TRBJ1-4 - TRBV4-2 TGTGCCAGCAGCCTGAGGGGGGGAGTGGACGAAAAACTGTTTTTT CASSLRGGVDEKLFF
14 few TRBJ2-7 - TRBV4-1 TGCGCCAGCAGCCGCGCGGGGCCGGAGGACGAGCAGTACTTC CASSRAGPEDEQYF
15 - TRBJ2-5 - TRBV7-3 TGTGCCAGCAGTCAACGCACAGGGTTCGGAGAGACCCAGTACTTC CASSQRTGFGETQYF
14 - TRBJ2-5 - TRBV19 TGTGCCAGTAGCGCAAGGACATTTCAAGAGACCCAGTACTTC CASSARTFQETQYF
17 - TRBJ2-7 TRBD2 TRBV7-9 TGCGCCAGCAGCCAAGGGACTAGCGGGAGAAGACGTGGCGAGCAGTACTTC CASSQGTSGRRRGEQYF
13 many TRBJ1-1 - TRBV9 TGTGCCAGCAGCGTAGAGTTACTCACTGAAGCTTTCTTT CASSVELLTEAFF
14 many TRBJ1-1 TRBD1 TRBV4-3 TGCGCCAGCAGCCAACTTGGGACAGGGACGGGAGCTTTCTTT CASSQLGTGTGAFF
13 - TRBJ2-2 - TRBV7-9 TGTGCCAGCAGCCAGGATGGGTATCGGGAGCTGTTTTTT CASSQDGYRELFF
14 few TRBJ1-1 - TRBV20-1 TGCAGTGCTACACAGGGACCGATAAACACTGAAGCTTTCTTT CSATQGPINTEAFF
14 - TRBJ2-7 TRBD1 TRBV29-1 TGCAGCGTGGCCTGGGACAGGGGAAACTACGAGCAGTACTTC CSVAWDRGNYEQYF
14 few TRBJ1-1 - TRBV18 TGTGCCAGCGCCGAGCGACGGTCGAACACTGAAGCTTTCTTT CASAERRSNTEAFF
14 many TRBJ2-7 TRBD1 TRBV7-2 TGTGCCAGCAGCAGACAGGGCAGCTCCTACGAGCAGTACTTC CASSRQGSSYEQYF
14 many TRBJ2-7 TRBD1 TRBV29-1 TGCAGCGCTGAAGCAGGACAGGGACAACTCGAGCAGTACTTC CSAEAGQGQLEQYF
15 - TRBJ1-5 - TRBV4-1 TGCGCCAGCAGCCAACGGGTCACCCAAAGTCAGCCCCAGCATTTT CASSQRVTQSQPQHF
13 - TRBJ1-2 TRBD1 TRBV29-1 TGCAGCGACATAAACAGGGGCGCCGATGGCTACACCTTC CSDINRGADGYTF
14 many TRBJ1-1 - TRBV7-2 TGTGCCAGCAGGGATAGACAGGTCGCGGTTGAAGCTTTCTTT CASRDRQVAVEAFF
17 - TRBJ2-2 - TRBV3-1 TGTGCCAGCAGCCAAGTCGGTGGGGGGGCCGTAACCGGGGAGCTGTTTTTT CASSQVGGGAVTGELFF
15 - TRBJ2-5 TRBD1 TRBV5-5 TGCGCCAGCAGCAGGTACAGGGGGATCCAAGAGACCCAGTACTTC CASSRYRGIQETQYF
15 many TRBJ1-6 - TRBV7-9 TGTGCCAGCAGCTTGGGCGGGGACTTGAATTCACCCCTCCACTTT CASSLGGDLNSPLHF
16 many TRBJ1-2 - TRBV5-1 TGCGCCAGCAGCTTGGGAGCGGCAGAACCTAACTATGGCTACACCTTC CASSLGAAEPNYGYTF